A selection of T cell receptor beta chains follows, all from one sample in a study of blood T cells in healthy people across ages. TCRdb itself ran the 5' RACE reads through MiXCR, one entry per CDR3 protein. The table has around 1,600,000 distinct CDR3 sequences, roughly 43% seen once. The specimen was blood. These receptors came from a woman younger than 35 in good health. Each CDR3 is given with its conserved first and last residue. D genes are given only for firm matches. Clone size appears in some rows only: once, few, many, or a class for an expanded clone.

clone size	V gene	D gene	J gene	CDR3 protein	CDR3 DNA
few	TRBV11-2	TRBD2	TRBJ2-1	CASSFGSGGYNEQFF	TGTGCCAGCAGCTTCGGGTCGGGGGGTTACAATGAGCAGTTCTTC
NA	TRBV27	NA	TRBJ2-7	CASTRHLSSYNEQYF	TGTGCCAGCACAAGGCACCTGAGCTCCTACAATGAGCAGTACTTC
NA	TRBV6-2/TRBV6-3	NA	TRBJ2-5	CASSYQRGVYQETQYF	TGTGCCAGCAGTTACCAGAGGGGGGTTTACCAAGAGACCCAGTACTTC
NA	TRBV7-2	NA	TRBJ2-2	CASSLGFSNTGELFF	TGTGCCAGCAGCTTAGGGTTCTCGAACACCGGGGAGCTGTTTTTT
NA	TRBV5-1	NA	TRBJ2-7	CASSLYGGHSYEQYF	TGCGCCAGCAGCTTATACGGGGGCCATTCCTACGAGCAGTACTTC
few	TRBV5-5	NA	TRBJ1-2	CASSSRWDGYGYTF	TGTGCCAGCAGCTCCCGTTGGGACGGCTATGGCTACACCTTC
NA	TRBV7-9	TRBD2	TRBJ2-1	CASSPGLVHEQFF	TGTGCCAGCAGCCCGGGACTAGTGCATGAGCAGTTCTTC
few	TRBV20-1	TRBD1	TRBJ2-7	CSAETGKAYEQYF	TGCAGTGCTGAGACAGGGAAAGCCTACGAGCAGTACTTC
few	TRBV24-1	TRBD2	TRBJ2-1	CATSDPPSGEQFF	TGTGCCACCAGTGATCCGCCTAGCGGTGAGCAGTTCTTC
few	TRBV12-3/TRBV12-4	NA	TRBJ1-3	CASSPRTTRSSGNTIYF	TGTGCCAGCAGTCCCCGCACTACGAGATCATCTGGAAACACCATATATTTT
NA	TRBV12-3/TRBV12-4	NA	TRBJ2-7	CASSPPAVGTGSYNEQYF	TGTGCCAGCAGCCCTCCCGCAGTCGGAACGGGCTCCTACAATGAGCAGTACTTC
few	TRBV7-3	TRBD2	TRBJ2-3	CASSLDLAGGADTQYF	TGTGCCAGCAGCTTAGATCTAGCGGGAGGCGCAGATACGCAGTATTTT
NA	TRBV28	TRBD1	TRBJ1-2	CASYRGRDGYTF	TGTGCCAGCTACAGGGGGCGGGATGGCTACACCTTC
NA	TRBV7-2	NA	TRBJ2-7	CASSLSRTYEQYF	TGTGCCAGCAGTTTATCCCGGACCTACGAGCAGTACTTC
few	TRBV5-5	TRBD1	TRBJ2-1	CASSLQGSMAFF	TGTGCCAGCAGCTTACAGGGGAGTATGGCGTTCTTC
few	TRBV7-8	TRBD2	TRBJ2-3	CASSLVQAGGSTDTQYF	TGTGCCAGCAGCTTAGTTCAAGCGGGAGGGAGCACAGATACGCAGTATTTT
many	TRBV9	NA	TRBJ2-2	CASSVDNTGELFF	TGTGCCAGCAGCGTCGACAACACCGGGGAGCTGTTTTTT
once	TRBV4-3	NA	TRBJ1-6	CASSQAGAPNSPLHF	TGCGCCAGCAGCCAAGCCGGGGCCCCCAATTCACCCCTCCACTTT
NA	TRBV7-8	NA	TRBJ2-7	CASSFFPGTPYEQYF	TGTGCCAGCAGCTTTTTTCCAGGTACCCCCTACGAGCAGTACTTC
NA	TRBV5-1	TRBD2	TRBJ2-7	CASSPLTSGSYEQYF	TGCGCCAGCAGCCCCCTGACTAGCGGATCTTACGAGCAGTACTTC
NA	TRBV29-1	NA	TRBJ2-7	CSVVTSSYEQYF	TGCAGCGTTGTGACCAGTTCCTACGAGCAGTACTTC
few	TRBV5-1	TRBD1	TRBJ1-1	CASSLDPGQYLTEAFF	TGCGCCAGCAGCTTGGATCCGGGACAGTACCTCACTGAAGCTTTCTTT
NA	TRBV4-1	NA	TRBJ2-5	CASSQASVLETQYF	TGCGCCAGCAGCCAAGCTAGCGTTCTCGAGACCCAGTACTTC
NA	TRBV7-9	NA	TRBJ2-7	CASSSLGPTYNEQYF	TGTGCCAGCAGCAGCTTGGGCCCTACCTACAATGAGCAGTACTTC
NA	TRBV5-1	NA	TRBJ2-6	CASSSEGSGANVLTF	TGCGCCAGCAGCTCCGAAGGCTCTGGGGCCAACGTCCTGACTTTC
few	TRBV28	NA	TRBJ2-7	CASSLFGRSSYEQYF	TGTGCCAGCAGTTTATTCGGTAGGAGCTCCTACGAGCAGTACTTC
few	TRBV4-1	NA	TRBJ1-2	CASSQAVGYANYGYTF	TGCGCCAGCAGCCAAGCGGTGGGGTATGCTAACTATGGCTACACCTTC
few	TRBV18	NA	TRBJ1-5	CASSPPSGGELQPQHF	TGTGCCAGCTCACCACCGTCCGGTGGGGAATTACAGCCCCAGCATTTT
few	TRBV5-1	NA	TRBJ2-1	CASSLAGTEYNEQFF	TGCGCCAGCAGCTTGGCTGGGACTGAGTACAATGAGCAGTTCTTC
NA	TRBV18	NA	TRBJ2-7	CASSPGQLLNYEQYF	TGTGCCAGCTCACCAGGACAGCTTCTGAACTACGAGCAGTACTTC
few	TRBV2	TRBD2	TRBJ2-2	CASNRPASGGELFF	TGTGCCAGCAACCGGCCAGCTAGCGGCGGGGAGCTGTTTTTT
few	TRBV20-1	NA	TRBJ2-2	CSAPDSTGELFF	TGCAGTGCCCCGGACAGCACCGGGGAGCTGTTTTTT
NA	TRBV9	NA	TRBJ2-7	CASSVAGSWLDEQYF	TGTGCCAGCAGCGTCGCAGGGAGTTGGCTGGACGAGCAGTACTTC
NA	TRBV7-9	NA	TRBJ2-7	CASSDTGIYEQYF	TGTGCCAGCAGCGACACAGGTATCTACGAGCAGTACTTC
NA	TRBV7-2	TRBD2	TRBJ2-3	CASSFPFGLAQDTQYF	TGTGCCAGCAGCTTCCCATTTGGACTAGCGCAAGATACGCAGTATTTT
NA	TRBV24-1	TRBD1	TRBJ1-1	CATSDAGTAEAFF	TGTGCCACCAGTGATGCTGGGACAGCGGAAGCTTTCTTT
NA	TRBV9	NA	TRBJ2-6	CASSVALSMISSGANVLTF	TGTGCCAGCAGCGTAGCCCTTTCTATGATCTCCTCTGGGGCCAACGTCCTGACTTTC
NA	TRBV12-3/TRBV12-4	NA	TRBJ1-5	CASSVQVSSNQPQHF	TGTGCCAGCAGTGTACAGGTTTCTAGCAATCAGCCCCAGCATTTT
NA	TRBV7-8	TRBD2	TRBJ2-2	CASREPGTRRTGELFF	TGTGCCAGCAGGGAACCCGGGACTAGGCGAACCGGGGAGCTGTTTTTT
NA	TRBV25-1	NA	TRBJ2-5	CASSKAGRETQYF	TGTGCCAGCAGTAAGGCGGGAAGGGAGACCCAGTACTTC
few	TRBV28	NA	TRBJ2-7	CASSPEGWEQYF	TGTGCCAGCAGTCCGGAGGGCTGGGAGCAGTACTTC